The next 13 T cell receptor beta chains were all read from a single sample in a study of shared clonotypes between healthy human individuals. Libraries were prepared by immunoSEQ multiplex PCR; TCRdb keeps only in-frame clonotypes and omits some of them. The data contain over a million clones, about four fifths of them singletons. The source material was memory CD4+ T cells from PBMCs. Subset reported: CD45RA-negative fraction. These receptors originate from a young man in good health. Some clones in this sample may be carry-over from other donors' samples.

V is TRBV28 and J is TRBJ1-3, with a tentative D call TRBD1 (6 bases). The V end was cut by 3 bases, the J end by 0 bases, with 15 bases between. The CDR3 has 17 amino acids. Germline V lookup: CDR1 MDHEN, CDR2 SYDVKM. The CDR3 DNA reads TGTGCCAGCAGTTTCAGCAGCAGGGGACTCTCTGGAAACACCATATATTTT. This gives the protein CASSFSSRGLSGNTIYF.

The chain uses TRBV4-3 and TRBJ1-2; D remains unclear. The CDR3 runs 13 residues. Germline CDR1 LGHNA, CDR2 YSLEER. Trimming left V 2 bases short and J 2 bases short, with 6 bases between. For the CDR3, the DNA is TGCGCCAGCAGCCAACAGACCAACTATGGCTACACCTTC. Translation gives CASSQQTNYGYTF.

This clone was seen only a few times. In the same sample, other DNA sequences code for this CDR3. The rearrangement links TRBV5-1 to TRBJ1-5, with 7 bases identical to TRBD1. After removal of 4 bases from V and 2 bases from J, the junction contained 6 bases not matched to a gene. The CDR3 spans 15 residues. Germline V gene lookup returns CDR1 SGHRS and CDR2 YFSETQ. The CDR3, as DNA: TGCGCCAGCAGCCTCACAGGGGTTGGCAATCAGCCCCAGCATTTT. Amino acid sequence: CASSLTGVGNQPQHF. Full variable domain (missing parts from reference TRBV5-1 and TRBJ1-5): KAGVTQTPRYLIKTRGQQVTLSCSPISGHRSVSWYQQTPGQGLQFLFEYFSETQRNKGNFPGRFSGRQFSNSRSEMNVSTLELGDSALYLCASSLTGVGNQPQHFGDGTRLSIL.

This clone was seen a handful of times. The CDR3 nucleotides are TGTGCCTCAAACCCGACTAGCGGGATGGTTCGCACCGGGGAGCTGTTTTTT. Encoded protein: CASNPTSGMVRTGELFF. This chain connects TRBV30 to TRBJ2-2; 11 positions agree with TRBD2. The CDR3 contains 17 residues. Trimming cost V 7 bases and J 4 bases; bases outside gene matches: 14. Germline loops: CDR1 GTSNPN, CDR2 SVGIG (reference sequence).

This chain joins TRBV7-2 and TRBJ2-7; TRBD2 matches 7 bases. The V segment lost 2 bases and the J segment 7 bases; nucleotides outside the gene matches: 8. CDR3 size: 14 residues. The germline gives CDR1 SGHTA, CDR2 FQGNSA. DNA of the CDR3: TGTGCCAGCAGCTTACTGGCGGGAGACAGTGAGCAGTACTTC. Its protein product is CASSLLAGDSEQYF.

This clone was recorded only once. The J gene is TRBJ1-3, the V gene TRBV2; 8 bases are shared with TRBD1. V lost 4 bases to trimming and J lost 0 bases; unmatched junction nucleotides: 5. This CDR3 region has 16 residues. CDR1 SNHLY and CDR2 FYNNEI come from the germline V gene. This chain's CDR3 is CASSAGQANSGNTIYF. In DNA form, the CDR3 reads TGTGCCAGCAGTGCGGGACAGGCGAACTCTGGAAACACCATATATTTT.

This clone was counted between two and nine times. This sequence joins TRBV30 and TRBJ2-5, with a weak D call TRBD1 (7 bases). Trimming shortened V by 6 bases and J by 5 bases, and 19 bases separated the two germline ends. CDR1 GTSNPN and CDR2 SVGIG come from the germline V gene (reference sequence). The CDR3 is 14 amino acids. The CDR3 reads CACGTWTGGETQYF. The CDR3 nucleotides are TGTGCCTGTGGGACTTGGACAGGTGGGGAGACCCAGTACTTC.

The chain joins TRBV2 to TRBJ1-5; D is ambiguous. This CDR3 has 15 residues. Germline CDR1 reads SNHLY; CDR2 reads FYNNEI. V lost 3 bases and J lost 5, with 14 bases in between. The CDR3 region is CASSESQVPHQPQHF. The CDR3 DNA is TGTGCCAGCAGTGAGTCGCAGGTCCCTCATCAGCCCCAGCATTTT.

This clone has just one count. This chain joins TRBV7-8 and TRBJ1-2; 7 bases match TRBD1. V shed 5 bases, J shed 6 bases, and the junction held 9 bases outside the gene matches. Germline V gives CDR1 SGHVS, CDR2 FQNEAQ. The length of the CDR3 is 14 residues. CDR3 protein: CASSRNRGDNGYTF. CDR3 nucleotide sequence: TGTGCCAGCAGCCGCAACAGGGGAGACAATGGCTACACCTTC.

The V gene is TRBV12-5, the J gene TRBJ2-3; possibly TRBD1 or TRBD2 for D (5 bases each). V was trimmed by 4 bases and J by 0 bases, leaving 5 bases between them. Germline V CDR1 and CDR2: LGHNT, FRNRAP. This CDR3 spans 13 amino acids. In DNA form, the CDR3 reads TGTGCTAGTGGTTGGGGGAGCACAGATACGCAGTATTTT. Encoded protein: CASGWGSTDTQYF.

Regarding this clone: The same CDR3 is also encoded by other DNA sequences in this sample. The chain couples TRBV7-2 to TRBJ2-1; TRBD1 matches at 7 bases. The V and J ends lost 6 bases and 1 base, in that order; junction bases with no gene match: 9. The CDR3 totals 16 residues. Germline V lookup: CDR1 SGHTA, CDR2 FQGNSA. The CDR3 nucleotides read TGTGCCAGCAGTCTTAGGGGCAGGGGGTCCTACAATGAGCAGTTCTTC. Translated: CASSLRGRGSYNEQFF.

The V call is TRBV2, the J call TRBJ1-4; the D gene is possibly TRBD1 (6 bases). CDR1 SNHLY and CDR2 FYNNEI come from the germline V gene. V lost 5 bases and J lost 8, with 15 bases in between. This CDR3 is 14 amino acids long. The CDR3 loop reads CASSNRQVDEKLFF. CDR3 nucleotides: TGTGCCAGCAGTAACAGACAGGTTGACGAAAAACTGTTTTTT. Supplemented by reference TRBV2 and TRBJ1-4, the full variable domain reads EPEVTQTPSHQVTQMGQEVILRCVPISNHLYFYWYRQILGQKVEFLVSFYNNEISEKSEIFDDQFSVERPDGSNFTLKIRSTKLEDSAMYFCASSNRQVDEKLFFGSGTQLSVL.

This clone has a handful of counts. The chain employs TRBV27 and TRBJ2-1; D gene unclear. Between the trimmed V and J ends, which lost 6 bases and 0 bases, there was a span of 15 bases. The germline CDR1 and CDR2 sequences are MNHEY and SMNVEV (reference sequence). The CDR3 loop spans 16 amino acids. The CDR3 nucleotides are TGTGCCAGCAGGGTCGGTACCTGGAGCTCCTACAATGAGCAGTTCTTC. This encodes CASRVGTWSSYNEQFF.